These T cell receptor beta chains were read from a single sample in a study of OX40 agonist ivuxolimab in advanced cancers. The assay was immunoSEQ multiplex PCR, and TCRdb's table has in-frame clones only and misses some. Of around 26,000 clones in the sample, 65% to 90% were seen once. The sample was CD4+ or CD8+ T cells sorted from blood, taken in a trial of the OX40 agonist ivuxolimab. The receptors originated from an adult with an advanced solid tumor such as melanoma, head and neck, liver or kidney cancer. Both conserved end residues are part of each CDR3. Fields, in order: CDR3 length, clone size, J gene, D gene, V gene, CDR3 DNA, CDR3 protein. D genes are given only for firm matches. Expanded clones are given a class, and other clones once, few, many or no size at all.

>11|.|TRBJ1-1|.|TRBV20-1
TGCGGGGGGAGCACGAACACTGAAGCTTTCTTT
CGGSTNTEAFF
>15|.|TRBJ2-7|.|TRBV2
TGTGCCAGCAGTGGAGGGACCCTTAGGTCCTACGAGCAGTACTTC
CASSGGTLRSYEQYF
>14|.|TRBJ1-5|.|TRBV23-1
TGCGCCGGAGGGGGGGCCCATAGCAATCAGCCCCAGCATTTT
CAGGGAHSNQPQHF
>12|.|TRBJ1-2|.|TRBV27
TGTGCCAGCAGTTTGTCAGCAGATGGCTACACCTTC
CASSLSADGYTF
>13|.|TRBJ1-2|.|TRBV5-5
TGTGCCAGCAGCTTGGCCAGGGATTATGGCTACACCTTC
CASSLARDYGYTF
>17|.|TRBJ1-4|.|TRBV19
TGTGCCAGTAACCGCCGAGGGGCCCCTGGGACTAATGAAAAACTGTTTTTT
CASNRRGAPGTNEKLFF
>15|.|TRBJ1-2|.|TRBV29-1
TGCAGCGTTCGTTTCATGGGACACAATAACTATGGCTACACCTTC
CSVRFMGHNNYGYTF
>13|.|TRBJ1-2|.|TRBV6-5
TGTGCCAGCAGTTACGACTCAGGGGCTGGCTACACCTTC
CASSYDSGAGYTF
>14|.|TRBJ1-5|.|TRBV28
TGTGCCAGCAGTCCCCGGGACGGGAATCAGCCCCAGCATTTT
CASSPRDGNQPQHF
>14|.|TRBJ2-7|TRBD1|TRBV7-9
TGTGCCAGCAGCTTTGTACAGGGGTTTGCCGAGCAGTACTTC
CASSFVQGFAEQYF
>14|.|TRBJ2-3|.|TRBV6-1
TGTGCCAGCAGCCTCGGGAAGGGCACAGATACGCAGTATTTT
CASSLGKGTDTQYF
>11|.|TRBJ2-7|.|TRBV10-3
TGTGCCATCAGTGAGTCGACCAGTAGGTACTTC
CAISESTSRYF
>17|once|TRBJ2-3|.|TRBV28
TGTGCCAGCAGTTTATCCCAGGGGGGAGATTCCACAGATACGCAGTATTTT
CASSLSQGGDSTDTQYF
>20|.|TRBJ1-5|.|TRBV4-1
TGCGCCAGCAGCCACCCCAACCAGGGAGGGACCCTGGGGGGGGATCAGCCCCAGCATTTT
CASSHPNQGGTLGGDQPQHF
>15|.|TRBJ2-5|.|TRBV11-2
TGTGCCAGCAGCTTAGGGGGCGAGGGGCAAGAGACCCAGTACTTC
CASSLGGEGQETQYF
>15|.|TRBJ1-2|.|TRBV7-9
TGTGCCAGCAGCTTGTTGGGCAGCACTAACTATGGCTACACCTTC
CASSLLGSTNYGYTF
>14|.|TRBJ1-4|.|TRBV19
TGTGCCAGTACTACCGTCCGGGGGGCTGAAAAACTGTTTTTT
CASTTVRGAEKLFF
>17|.|TRBJ2-3|.|TRBV25-1
TGTGCCAGCAGTGAATATAAAACATCCCAGCTCACAGATACGCAGTATTTT
CASSEYKTSQLTDTQYF
>14|.|TRBJ2-7|.|TRBV5-5
TGTGCCAGCAGCACCTCAGGAGGCCCCTACGAGCAGTACTTC
CASSTSGGPYEQYF
>18|.|TRBJ2-7|.|TRBV12-1
TGTGCCAGCAGCTTTGTTGTTAAAAGAAGGGTGACAGGGTCCGAGCAGTACTTC
CASSFVVKRRVTGSEQYF
>13|.|TRBJ1-1|.|TRBV28
TGTGCCAGCAGTTTCCCTGGGGTCACTGAAGCTTTCTTT
CASSFPGVTEAFF
>14|.|TRBJ2-7|TRBD1|TRBV7-8
TGTGCCAGCAGCTTAGCAGTAGGGGACAGCAAACAGTACTTC
CASSLAVGDSKQYF
>18|.|TRBJ1-2|.|TRBV2
TGTGCCAGCTACACCCCGGTGAAGTCCAGTGTGGAGAACTATGGCTACACCTTC
CASYTPVKSSVENYGYTF
>13|.|TRBJ1-5|.|TRBV19
TGTGCCAGTGGTAAAGGTTTTAATCAGCCCCAGCATTTT
CASGKGFNQPQHF
>20|.|TRBJ1-6|.|TRBV23-1
TGCGCCAGCAGTCAATCTCGTCCCGCGGCGGCCTTTAGTAATAATTCACCCCTCCACTTT
CASSQSRPAAAFSNNSPLHF
>14|.|TRBJ1-5|.|TRBV6-5
TGTGCCAGCAGTCTTACAGGGATCAATCAGCCCCAGCATTTT
CASSLTGINQPQHF
>11|.|TRBJ1-2|.|TRBV29-1
TGCAGCGCTCGCCCGGGGAAGGGCTACACCTTC
CSARPGKGYTF
>13|.|TRBJ2-2|.|TRBV7-9
TGTGCCAGCAGCTTAACGGGTACCGGGGAGCTGTTTTTT
CASSLTGTGELFF